This T cell receptor (beta chain) was captured by sequencing in a study of human T cells and chemical hapten exposure. The wider study: 2% DPC applied to a roughly 2 cm by roughly 2 cm arm area sensitized donors. General study results and limits: Counts of TCRs above 1 in 1000 frequency stayed unchanged with DPC sensitization. Compared with pre-sensitization or healthy control sets, expanded TCRs clustered more.

This clonotype showed up just a few times. The antigen is undetermined. Within the library, unique molecular identifiers were attached to each individual cDNA molecule. TCRdb analysed the RACE reads with MiXCR anew, one entry per CDR3 protein. The sample records roughly 62,000 distinct CDR3 sequences, about an eighth being singletons. CDR3 length: 13 amino acids. Germline CDR1 and CDR2: MNHEY and SVGAGI. With 5 bases removed from V and 4 bases from J, the gap between germline ends came to 11 bases. Sample time point: patch test 3, about 24 weeks after DPC sensitization. Treatment in this sample: therapeutic diphenylcyclopropenone sensitization with weekly scalp DPC.

Sequenced material: whole blood, taken in connection with sensitization to the hapten diphenylcyclopropenone (DPC). The chain links TRBV6-5 to TRBJ1-2; D possibly corresponds to TRBD1 (6 bases). This clonotype was obtained from a man aged 25-40 years with alopecia areata. Some clones in this sample may be carry-over from other donors' samples. The CDR3 spells CASSPRGTYGYTF. CDR3 coding DNA: TGTGCCAGCAGTCCCAGGGGAACCTATGGCTACACCTTC.